The clone carrying this TCR beta chain showed up just once. No antigen is known for it. The sample comes from a study of cytomegalovirus exposure and HLA in healthy donors. Study context: A later analysis reported the approximately 120 validation repertoires used the same platform as the roughly 700 first-cohort repertoires. General study points: Reported results showed that the classifier diagnosed cytomegalovirus status with high specificity and sensitivity. The study recorded fewer than 200 TCR beta chains that were cytomegalovirus-associated.

Profiled with immunoSEQ multiplex PCR; TCRdb holds only in-frame clones, not every one. This sample has about 130,000 clones, with 89% found just once. The donors were members of the validation cohort comprising over 90 subjects, separate from the roughly 650-subject first cohort. The CDR3 is made up of 15 amino acids. Germline V gene sequence: CDR1 SGHVS, CDR2 FQNEAQ. The V and J ends lost 5 bases and 5 bases, in that order; junction bases with no gene match: 11. The chain carries TRBV7-8 and TRBJ1-2, with 7 bases that match TRBD1. The TCR was taken from a woman between 18 and 30 years old in good health and CMV-seronegative. The source material was PBMCs. The CDR3 sequence: CASSARGRTIYGYTF. Written as DNA, the CDR3 is TGTGCCAGCAGCGCTAGGGGGCGCACCATTTATGGCTACACCTTC.